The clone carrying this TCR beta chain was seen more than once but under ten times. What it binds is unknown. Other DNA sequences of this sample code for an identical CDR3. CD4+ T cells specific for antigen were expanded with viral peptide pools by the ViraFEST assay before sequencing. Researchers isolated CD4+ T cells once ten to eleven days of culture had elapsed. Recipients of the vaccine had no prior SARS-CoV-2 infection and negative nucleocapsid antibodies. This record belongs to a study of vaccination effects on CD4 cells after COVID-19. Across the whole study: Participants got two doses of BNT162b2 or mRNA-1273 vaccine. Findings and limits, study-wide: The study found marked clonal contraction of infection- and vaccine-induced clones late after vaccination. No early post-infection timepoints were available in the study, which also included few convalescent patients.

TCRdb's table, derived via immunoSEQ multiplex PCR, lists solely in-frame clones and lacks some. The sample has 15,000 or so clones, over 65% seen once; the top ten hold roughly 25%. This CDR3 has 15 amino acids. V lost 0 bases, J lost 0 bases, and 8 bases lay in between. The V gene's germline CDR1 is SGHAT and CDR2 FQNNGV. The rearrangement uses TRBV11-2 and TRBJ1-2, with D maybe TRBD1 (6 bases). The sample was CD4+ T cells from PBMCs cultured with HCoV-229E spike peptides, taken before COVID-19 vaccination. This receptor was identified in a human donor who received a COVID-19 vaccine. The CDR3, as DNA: TGTGCCAGCAGCTTAGATCCAGGGGCTAACTATGGCTACACCTTC. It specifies CASSLDPGANYGYTF.